This T cell receptor (beta chain) was retrieved from a study of blood T cell repertoires in COVID-19. The method was immunoSEQ multiplex PCR; TCRdb's version includes in-frame clones alone and lacks a portion of them. The repertoire holds about 350,000 clones, roughly nine tenths seen once, with under 3% in the top ten. The receptor's source is a woman in her twenties or thirties who had recovered from COVID-19. Sequenced material: PBMCs or T cells enriched from blood (not recorded which).

The CDR3 bases are TGTGCCAGCAGCCCGCGACTAGTTGGAGATACGCAGTATTTT. Residues: CASSPRLVGDTQYF. V usage is TRBV9 and J usage is TRBJ2-3, with D maybe TRBD2 (6 bases). Per germline, CDR1 SGDLS and CDR2 YYNGEE. The CDR3 contains 14 residues. The ends were cut back, 4 bases at V and 5 bases at J, with 14 bases in the middle.